This paragraph reports one T cell receptor (beta chain). Its target is unknown. This sample was taken from a study of cytomegalovirus exposure and HLA in healthy donors. Regarding the study as a whole: According to the study, roughly 180 TCR beta chains were cytomegalovirus-associated.

The PCR used 60 Vbeta and 13 Jbeta primers. The repertoire was sequenced with immunoSEQ multiplex PCR; TCRdb's copy has only in-frame clones and lacks some. The sample contains about 170,000 clones, approximately 80% of which appear only once. The ends lost 6 bases at V and 7 bases at J; junction bases unmatched: 12. The CDR3 length is 15 residues. CDR1 and CDR2 from the germline V gene are KGHSH and LQKENI. This receptor was obtained from a woman under 30 in good health and CMV-seronegative. The specimen was PBMCs. V usage is TRBV18 and J usage is TRBJ1-2; TRBD1 matches at 9 bases. The CDR3 bases are TGTGCCAGCTCCCCTACCGGGACAGGGAATTTTGGCTACACCTTC. It is translated as CASSPTGTGNFGYTF.